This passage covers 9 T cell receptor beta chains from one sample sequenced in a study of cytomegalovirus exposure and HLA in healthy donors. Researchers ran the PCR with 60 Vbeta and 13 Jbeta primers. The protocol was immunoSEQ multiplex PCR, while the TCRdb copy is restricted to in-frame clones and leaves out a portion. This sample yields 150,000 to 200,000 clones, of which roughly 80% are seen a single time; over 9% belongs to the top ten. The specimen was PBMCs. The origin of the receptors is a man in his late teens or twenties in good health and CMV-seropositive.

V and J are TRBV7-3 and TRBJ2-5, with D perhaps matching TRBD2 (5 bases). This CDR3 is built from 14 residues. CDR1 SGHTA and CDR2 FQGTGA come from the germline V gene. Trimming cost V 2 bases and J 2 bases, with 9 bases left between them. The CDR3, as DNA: TGTGCCAGCAGCTTATCGGGGTCTCAAGAGACCCAGTACTTC. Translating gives CASSLSGSQETQYF.

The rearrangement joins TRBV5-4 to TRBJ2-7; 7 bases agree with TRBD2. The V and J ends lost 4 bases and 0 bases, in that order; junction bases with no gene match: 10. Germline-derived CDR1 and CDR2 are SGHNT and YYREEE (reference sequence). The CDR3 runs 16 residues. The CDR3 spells CASSQGVGGISYEQYF. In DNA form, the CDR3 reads TGTGCCAGCAGCCAAGGGGTCGGGGGGATCTCCTACGAGCAGTACTTC. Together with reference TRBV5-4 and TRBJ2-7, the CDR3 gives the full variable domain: ETGVTQSPTHLIKTRGQQVTLRCSSQSGHNTVSWYQQALGQGPQFIFQYYREEENGRGNFPPRFSGLQFPNYSSELNVNALELDDSALYLCASSQGVGGISYEQYFGPGTRLTVT.

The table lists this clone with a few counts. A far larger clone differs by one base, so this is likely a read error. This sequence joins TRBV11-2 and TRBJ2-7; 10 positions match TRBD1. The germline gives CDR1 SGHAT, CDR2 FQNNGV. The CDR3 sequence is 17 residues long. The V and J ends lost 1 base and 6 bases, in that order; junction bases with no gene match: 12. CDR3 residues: CASSLGLLGQGSFEQYF. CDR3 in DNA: TGTGCCAGCAGCTTAGGGCTACTGGGACAGGGGTCGTTCGAGCAGTACTTC. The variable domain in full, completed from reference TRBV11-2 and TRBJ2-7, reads EAGVAQSPRYKIIEKRQSVAFWCNPISGHATLYWYQQILGQGPKLLIQFQNNGVVDDSQLPKDRFSAERLKGVDSTLKIQPAKLEDSAVYLCASSLGLLGQGSFEQYFGPGTRLTVT.

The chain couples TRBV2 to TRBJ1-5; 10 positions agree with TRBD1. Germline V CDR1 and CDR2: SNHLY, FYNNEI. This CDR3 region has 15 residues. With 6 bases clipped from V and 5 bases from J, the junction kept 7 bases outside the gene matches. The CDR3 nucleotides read TGTGCCAGCAGGATAGGGACAGGGGAGGATCAGCCCCAGCATTTT. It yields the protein CASRIGTGEDQPQHF.

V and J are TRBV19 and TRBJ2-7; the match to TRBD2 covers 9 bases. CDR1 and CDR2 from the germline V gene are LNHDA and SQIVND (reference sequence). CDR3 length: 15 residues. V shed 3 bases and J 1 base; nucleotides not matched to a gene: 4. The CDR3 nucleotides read TGTGCCAGTAGTATGGTTAGCGGGGGATCCTACGAGCAGTACTTC. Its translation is CASSMVSGGSYEQYF.

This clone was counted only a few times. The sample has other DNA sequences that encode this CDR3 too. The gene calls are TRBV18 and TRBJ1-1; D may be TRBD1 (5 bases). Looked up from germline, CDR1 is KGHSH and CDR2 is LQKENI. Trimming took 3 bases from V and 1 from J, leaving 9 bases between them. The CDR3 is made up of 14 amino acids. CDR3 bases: TGTGCCAGCTCACCCCTCGGGGGGAACACTGAAGCTTTCTTT. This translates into CASSPLGGNTEAFF.

The CDR3, as DNA: TGTGCCAGTTCCGCCGTGAGGGTAAGCGGGAGAAAGTCCTTTGAGCAGTTCTTC. It codes for CASSAVRVSGRKSFEQFF. V and J are TRBV19 and TRBJ2-1; TRBD2 matches at 8 bases. In germline, CDR1 is LNHDA, CDR2 SQIVND (reference sequence). The CDR3 length is 18 residues. V trimming: 8 bases; J trimming: 9 bases; junction bases outside the gene matches: 24.

The CDR3 sequence: CASSFIGTAATNEKLFF. CDR3 DNA: TGTGCCAGCAGTTTTATAGGGACAGCTGCAACTAATGAAAAACTGTTTTTT. J is TRBJ1-4 and V is TRBV28, with TRBD1 matching over 7 bases. This CDR3 contains 17 residues. J was trimmed by 0 bases and V by 3 bases; bases with no gene match: 7. Germline CDR1 and CDR2: MDHEN and SYDVKM. The full variable domain, in which reference TRBV28 and TRBJ1-4 provide the parts outside the CDR3, is DVKVTQSSRYLVKRTGEKVFLECVQDMDHENMFWYRQDPGLGLRLIYFSYDVKMKEKGDIPEGYSVSREKKERFSLILESASTNQTSMYLCASSFIGTAATNEKLFFGSGTQLSVL.

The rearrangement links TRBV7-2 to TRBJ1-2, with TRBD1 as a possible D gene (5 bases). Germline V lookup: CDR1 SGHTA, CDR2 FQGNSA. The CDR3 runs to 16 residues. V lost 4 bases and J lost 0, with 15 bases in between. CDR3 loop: CASSSRGRGTNYGYTF. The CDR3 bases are TGTGCCAGCAGCTCTAGGGGCCGGGGGACTAACTATGGCTACACCTTC.